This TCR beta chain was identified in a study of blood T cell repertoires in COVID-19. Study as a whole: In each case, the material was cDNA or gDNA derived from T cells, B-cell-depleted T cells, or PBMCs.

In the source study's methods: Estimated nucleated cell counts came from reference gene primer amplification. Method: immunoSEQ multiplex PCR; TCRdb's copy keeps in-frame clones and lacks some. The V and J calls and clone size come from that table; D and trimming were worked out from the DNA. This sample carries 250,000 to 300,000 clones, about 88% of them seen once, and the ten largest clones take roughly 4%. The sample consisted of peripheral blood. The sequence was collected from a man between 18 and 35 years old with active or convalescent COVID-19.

In DNA, the CDR3 is TGTGCCAGCAGCTCGCCCGGGACTTCGTCCTACGAGCAGTACTTC. This translates into CASSSPGTSSYEQYF. V is TRBV7-6 and J is TRBJ2-7; D perhaps matches TRBD2 (6 bases). Germline V gives CDR1 SGHVS, CDR2 FNYEAQ. This CDR3 region has 15 residues. V was shortened by 4 bases and J by 1 base, with 14 bases between the two germline ends.